A single sample gave rise to the 18 T cell receptor beta chains below, sequenced in a study of patients and donors after allogeneic stem cell transplantation (dated by TCRdb to 2020 to 2021). The method was RT-PCR. This sample was sequenced with a NextSeq 550. Clones were called with MiXCR by TCRdb after fastp trimmed the public reads at Q25, and only in-frame beta chains were retained. Here each entry gathers all rows of one CDR3 protein and keeps the most common genes and DNA. In all, the sample holds 390,000 or so distinct CDR3 sequences, and 16% of those were seen once. In total, the top ten clones hold around 7.2% of the sample. Sequenced material: blood, either unsorted or a sorted T cell fraction (not recorded which). The receptors shown here come from a human donor who was either an allogeneic HSCT recipient or a stem cell or donor lymphocyte infusion donor (not recorded which). It is not recorded whose cells these are; they may come from a transplant donor.

This clonotype came up a few times. The rearrangement links TRBV20-1 to TRBJ1-2, with a tentative D call TRBD1 (6 bases). V lost 7 bases to trimming and J lost 2 bases, with 14 bases between them. CDR1 DFQATT and CDR2 SNEGSKA come from the germline V gene (reference sequence). CDR3 length: 13 residues. The CDR3 DNA reads as TGCAGTGTGAGAGGGGGATTGAACTATGGCTACACCTTC. It specifies CSVRGGLNYGYTF.

This clonotype was seen a few times. This chain joins TRBV4-1 and TRBJ2-7, with TRBD2 identical over 11 bases. Looked up from germline, CDR1 is MGHRA and CDR2 is YSYEKL. V shed 1 base, J shed 4 bases, and the junction held 0 bases outside the gene matches. The CDR3 has 14 amino acids. The CDR3 loop is CASSQASGRYEQYF. The CDR3 DNA reads TGCGCCAGCAGCCAAGCTAGCGGGAGGTACGAGCAGTACTTC.

Only a few counts were recorded for this clonotype. This chain joins TRBV12-3 or TRBV12-4 and TRBJ2-3; possibly TRBD2 for D (6 bases). V shed 7 bases and J shed 1 base, with 18 bases lying between them. There are 16 residues in the CDR3. CDR3 bases: TGTGCCAGCACCTCAACCCCCACGGGGGGCACAGATACGCAGTATTTT. Protein sequence: CASTSTPTGGTDTQYF.

The rearrangement links TRBV25-1 to TRBJ1-1; D is perhaps TRBD1 (6 bases). V shed 2 bases and J shed 3 bases, with 10 bases lying between them. CDR1 MGHDK and CDR2 SYGVNS come from the germline V gene. CDR3 length: 14 amino acids. Written as DNA, the CDR3 is TGTGCCAGCAGTGAACCCGGACAGCACACTGAAGCTTTCTTT. As protein: CASSEPGQHTEAFF.

The V and J genes are TRBV29-1 and TRBJ2-3; TRBD2 aligns across 7 bases. Germline assignment: CDR1 SQVTM and CDR2 ANQGSEA. V lost 5 bases to trimming and J lost 3 bases; unmatched junction nucleotides: 2. CDR3 length: 12 amino acids. The CDR3 DNA sequence: TGCAGCGTTCGGGGAGGGACAGATACGCAGTATTTT. As protein: CSVRGGTDTQYF.

V gene TRBV21-1 combines with J gene TRBJ1-6; the D call of TRBD1 is as the table states it, not checked on the DNA. TRBV21-1 corresponds to a pseudogene. The CDR3 contains 20 residues. The CDR3 loop reads CASSKSRWVSQGAYNSPLHF. The DNA of the CDR3 is TGTGCCAGCAGCAAATCTCGCTGGGTCTCCCAAGGGGCTTATAATTCACCCCTCCACTTT.

This rearrangement joins TRBV7-9 to TRBJ2-4, with D possibly matching TRBD1 (6 bases). Per the germline V gene, CDR1 is SEHNR and CDR2 is FQNEAQ (reference sequence). Trimming removed 2 bases at V and 8 bases at J, with 13 bases between. The CDR3 covers 14 residues. The chain's CDR3 is CASSLQGLRYIQYF. DNA of the CDR3: TGTGCCAGCAGCTTACAGGGGCTTAGGTACATTCAGTACTTC.

This clonotype was seen many times. V is TRBV29-1 and J is TRBJ2-1; D uncertain. The CDR3 is made up of 10 amino acids. The germline CDR1 and CDR2 sequences are SQVTM and ANQGSEA. V lost 6 bases and J lost 9, with 9 bases in between. CDR3 DNA: TGCAGCGTCTCGGGCATTGAGCAGTTCTTC. It is translated as CSVSGIEQFF.

Ten or more counts support this clonotype. The chain uses TRBV10-2 and TRBJ1-1; tentative D call: TRBD1 (5 bases). Trimming pared 9 bases from V and 1 base from J, leaving 9 bases between. The CDR3 has 12 residues. The germline gives CDR1 WSHSY, CDR2 SAAADI. The CDR3 nucleotides read TGCGCCAGTAAAACAGGGAACACTGAAGCTTTCTTT. Encoded protein: CASKTGNTEAFF.

This clonotype was found a few times. The V and J genes are TRBV20-1 and TRBJ2-7; TRBD2 agrees at 7 bases. This CDR3 is 16 amino acids long. Looked up from germline, CDR1 is DFQATT and CDR2 is SNEGSKA (reference sequence). After removal of 0 bases from V and 2 bases from J, the junction contained 10 bases not matched to a gene. The CDR3 loop is CSARDHGGVRTYEQYF. The CDR3 coding sequence is TGCAGTGCTAGAGATCATGGGGGGGTCCGAACCTACGAGCAGTACTTC.

The chain has TRBV19 and TRBJ1-1; TRBD1 agrees at 8 bases. With 4 bases clipped from V and 3 bases from J, the junction kept 1 base outside the gene matches. Germline-derived CDR1 and CDR2 are LNHDA and SQIVND (reference sequence). The CDR3 covers 13 residues. The CDR3 spells CASSTGGYTEAFF. DNA for the CDR3: TGTGCCAGTAGTACAGGGGGCTACACTGAAGCTTTCTTT.

The chain uses TRBV29-1 and TRBJ1-1, with 10 positions matching TRBD1. V was pared by 6 bases and J by 6 bases, with 7 bases of the junction left unmatched. Germline CDR1 and CDR2: SQVTM and ANQGSEA. This CDR3 has 13 residues. The chain's CDR3 is CSVAGTGVPEAFF. The CDR3 nucleotides read TGCAGCGTCGCCGGGACAGGGGTTCCTGAAGCTTTCTTT.

This clonotype was detected many times. The J gene is TRBJ2-1, the V gene TRBV5-1, with D tentatively TRBD1 (5 bases). Germline V gene data show CDR1 as SGHRS and CDR2 as YFSETQ. With 6 bases removed from V and 5 bases from J, the gap between germline ends came to 9 bases. This CDR3 has 12 residues. As DNA, the CDR3 is TGCGCCAGCACTCAGGGAAACAATGAGCAGTTCTTC. Its translation is CASTQGNNEQFF.

This chain connects TRBV7-2 to TRBJ2-3, with no clear D. The germline V gene has CDR1 SGHTA and CDR2 FQGNSA. The germline V and J ends were trimmed by 4 bases and 0 bases, with 14 bases remaining between them. This CDR3 spans 16 amino acids. CDR3 DNA: TGTGCCAGCAGCTCAGGACGGGTCTCTAGCACAGATACGCAGTATTTT. It translates to CASSSGRVSSTDTQYF.

CDR3 sequence: CASSQGGSNHNEQFF. The CDR3 nucleotides are TGTGCCAGCAGCCAAGGAGGGAGTAACCACAATGAGCAGTTCTTC. The V and J genes are TRBV3-1 and TRBJ2-1, with D possibly matching TRBD2 (5 bases). Germline CDR1 reads LGHDT; CDR2 reads YNNKEL (reference sequence). This CDR3 comprises 15 residues. The germline V and J ends were trimmed by 1 base and 5 bases, with 12 bases remaining between them.

In this sample, this clonotype turned up a few times. The rearrangement joins TRBV2 to TRBJ2-7; D possibly corresponds to TRBD1 (6 bases). This CDR3 spans 14 amino acids. Germline V CDR1 and CDR2: SNHLY, FYNNEI. The germline V and J ends were trimmed by 6 bases and 2 bases, with 14 bases remaining between them. The CDR3 sequence: CASRSGTRAYEQYF. For the CDR3, the DNA is TGTGCCAGCAGATCCGGGACAAGGGCCTACGAGCAGTACTTC.

The rearrangement joins TRBV11-2 to TRBJ1-1; D gene unclear. Germline CDR1 is SGHAT and CDR2 is FQNNGV. This CDR3 is built from 12 residues. V gave up 2 bases and J gave up 8 bases, with 9 bases separating them. Written as DNA, the CDR3 is TGTGCCAGCAGCTTATGGCACAGCGAAGCTTTCTTT. Protein sequence: CASSLWHSEAFF.

This clonotype was counted between two and nine times. The chain uses TRBV5-1 and TRBJ1-2; weak D call: TRBD1 (5 bases). Germline CDR1 SGHRS, CDR2 YFSETQ. V lost 1 base and J lost 6, with 13 bases in between. The CDR3 consists of 14 residues. The CDR3 DNA follows: TGCGCCAGCAGCTTGAACGGGGGAACGAATGGCTACACCTTC. The encoded protein is CASSLNGGTNGYTF. Looking up the rest from reference TRBV5-1 and TRBJ1-2 gives the full variable domain: KAGVTQTPRYLIKTRGQQVTLSCSPISGHRSVSWYQQTPGQGLQFLFEYFSETQRNKGNFPGRFSGRQFSNSRSEMNVSTLELGDSALYLCASSLNGGTNGYTFGSGTRLTVV.